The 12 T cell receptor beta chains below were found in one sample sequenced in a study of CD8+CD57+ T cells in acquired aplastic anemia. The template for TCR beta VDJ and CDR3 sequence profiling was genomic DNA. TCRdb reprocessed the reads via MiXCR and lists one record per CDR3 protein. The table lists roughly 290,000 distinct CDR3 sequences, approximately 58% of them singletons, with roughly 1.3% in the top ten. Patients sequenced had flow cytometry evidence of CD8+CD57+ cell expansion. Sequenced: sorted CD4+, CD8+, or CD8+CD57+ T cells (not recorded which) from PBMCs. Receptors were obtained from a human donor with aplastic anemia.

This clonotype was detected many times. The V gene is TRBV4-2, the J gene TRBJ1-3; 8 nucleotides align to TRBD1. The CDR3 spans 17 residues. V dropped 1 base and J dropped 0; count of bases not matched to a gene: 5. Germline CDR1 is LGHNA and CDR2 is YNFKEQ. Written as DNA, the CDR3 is TGTGCCAGCAGCCAAGTTGGGACAGGAACCTCTGGAAACACCATATATTTT. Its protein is CASSQVGTGTSGNTIYF.

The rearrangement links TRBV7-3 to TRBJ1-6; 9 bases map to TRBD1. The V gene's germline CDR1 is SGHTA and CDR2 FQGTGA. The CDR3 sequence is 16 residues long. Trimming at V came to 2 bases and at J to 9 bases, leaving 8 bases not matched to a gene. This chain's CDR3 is CASSLGFGQGISPLHF. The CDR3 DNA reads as TGTGCCAGCAGCTTAGGTTTCGGACAGGGGATTTCACCCCTCCACTTT.

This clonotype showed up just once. The CDR3 bases are TGCGCCAGCAGCTTGTATAGCGAGTGGGAGACCCAGTACTTC. Translation gives CASSLYSEWETQYF. This chain joins TRBV5-1 and TRBJ2-5, with D tentatively TRBD2 (5 bases). Germline V CDR1 and CDR2: SGHRS, YFSETQ. The CDR3 is made up of 14 amino acids. V was cut by 1 base and J by 5 bases, with 12 bases left in between.

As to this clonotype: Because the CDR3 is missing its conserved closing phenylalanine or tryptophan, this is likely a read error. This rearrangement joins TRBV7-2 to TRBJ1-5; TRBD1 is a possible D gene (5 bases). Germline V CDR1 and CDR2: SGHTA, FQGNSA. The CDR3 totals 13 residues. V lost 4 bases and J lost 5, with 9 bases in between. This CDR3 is CASSWTQDQPQHS. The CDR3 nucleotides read TGTGCCAGCAGCTGGACACAGGATCAGCCCCAGCATTCT.

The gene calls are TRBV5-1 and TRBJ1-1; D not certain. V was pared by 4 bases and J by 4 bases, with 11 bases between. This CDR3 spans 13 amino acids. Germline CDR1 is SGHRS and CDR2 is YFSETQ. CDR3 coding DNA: TGCGCCAGCAGCGTAGAAGGGCCCACTGAAGCTTTCTTT. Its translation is CASSVEGPTEAFF.

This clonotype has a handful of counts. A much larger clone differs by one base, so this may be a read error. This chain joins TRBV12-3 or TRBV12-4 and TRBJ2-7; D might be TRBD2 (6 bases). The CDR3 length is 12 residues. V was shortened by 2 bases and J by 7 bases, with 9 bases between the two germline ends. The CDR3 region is CASSLLGREQYF. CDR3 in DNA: TGTGCCAGCAGTTTATTGGGGAGGGAGCAGTACTTC.

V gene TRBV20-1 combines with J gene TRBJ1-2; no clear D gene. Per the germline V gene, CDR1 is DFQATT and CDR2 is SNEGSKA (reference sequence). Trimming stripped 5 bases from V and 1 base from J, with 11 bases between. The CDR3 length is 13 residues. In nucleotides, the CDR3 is TGCAGTGCTCCACACTCAGATAACTATGGCTACACCTTC. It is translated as CSAPHSDNYGYTF.

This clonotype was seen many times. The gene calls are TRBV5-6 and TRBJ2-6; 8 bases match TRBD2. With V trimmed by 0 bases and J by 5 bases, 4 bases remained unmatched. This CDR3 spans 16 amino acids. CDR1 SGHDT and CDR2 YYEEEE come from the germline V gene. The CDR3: CASSLERTSWANVLTF. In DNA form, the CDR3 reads TGTGCCAGCAGCTTGGAAAGGACTAGCTGGGCCAACGTCCTGACTTTC. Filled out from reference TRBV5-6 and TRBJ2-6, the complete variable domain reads DAGVTQSPTHLIKTRGQQVTLRCSPKSGHDTVSWYQQALGQGPQFIFQYYEEEERQRGNFPDRFSGHQFPNYSSELNVNALLLGDSALYLCASSLERTSWANVLTFGAGSRLTVL.

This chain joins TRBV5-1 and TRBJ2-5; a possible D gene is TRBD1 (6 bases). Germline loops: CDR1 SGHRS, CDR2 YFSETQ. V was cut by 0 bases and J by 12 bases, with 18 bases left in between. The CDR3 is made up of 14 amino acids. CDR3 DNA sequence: TGCGCCAGCAGCTTGGGGCAGGGGAACACCGGGGAGTACTTC. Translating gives CASSLGQGNTGEYF.

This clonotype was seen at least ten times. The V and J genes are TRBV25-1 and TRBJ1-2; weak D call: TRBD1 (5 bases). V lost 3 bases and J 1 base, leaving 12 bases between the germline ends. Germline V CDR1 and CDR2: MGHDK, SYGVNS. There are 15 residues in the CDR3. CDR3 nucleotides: TGTGCCAGCAGTGAGTCCGGGACGGTTAACTATGGCTACACCTTC. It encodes CASSESGTVNYGYTF.

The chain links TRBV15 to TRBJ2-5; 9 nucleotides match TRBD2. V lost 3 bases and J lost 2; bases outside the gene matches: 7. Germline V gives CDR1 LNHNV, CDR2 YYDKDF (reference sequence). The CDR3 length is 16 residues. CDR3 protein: CATSSASGTEQETQYF. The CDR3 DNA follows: TGTGCCACCAGCAGTGCTAGCGGGACAGAACAAGAGACCCAGTACTTC.

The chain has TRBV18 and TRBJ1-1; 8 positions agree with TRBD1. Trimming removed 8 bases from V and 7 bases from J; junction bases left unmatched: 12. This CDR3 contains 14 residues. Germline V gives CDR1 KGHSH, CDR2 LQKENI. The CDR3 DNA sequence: TGTGCCAGCACGACCTCAGGGGGCGGGGTTGAAGCTTTCTTT. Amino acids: CASTTSGGGVEAFF.